These T cell receptor beta chains were read from a single sample in a study of T cell clonotyping in hematopoietic cell transplantation. TCRdb's table, derived via immunoSEQ multiplex PCR, lists solely in-frame clones and lacks some. Seen here are about 9,400 clones, 75% to 80% observed once, and the top ten hold roughly 15%. Material: PBMCs, obtained 180 days after allogeneic stem cell transplant. All receptors derive from a male patient aged 40 to 55 who had an allogeneic stem cell transplant from a related donor, so the T cells may come from the graft donor. Some clones in this sample may be carry-over from other donors' samples. CDR3s leave out the opening cysteine and the closing phenylalanine or tryptophan. Size values are once, few and many counts, or a class for expanded clones, and some rows have none.

TRBV9,NA,TRBJ2-2,ASSPLNTGELF
TRBV9,few,TRBJ1-6,ASSVGYRNSPLH
TRBV6-6,NA,TRBJ2-7,ASSHSGTGGDEQY
TRBV7-2,NA,TRBJ2-3,ASRQTSGGNTDTQY
TRBV29-1,NA,TRBJ1-3,SVGRDPGNTIY
TRBV29-1,NA,TRBJ2-5,SVGSFQETQY
TRBV6-5,NA,TRBJ1-6,ASSYSMAGYNSPLH
TRBV5-4,NA,TRBJ2-5,ASSFSGGGVETQY
TRBV5-1,few,TRBJ1-2,ASSVDRGNYGYT
TRBV15,NA,TRBJ2-3,ATSRPRGQGGTDTQY
TRBV6-5,NA,TRBJ1-4,ASSDSNSEKLF
TRBV5-1,NA,TRBJ1-4,ASRVWNDNEKLF
TRBV5-1,NA,TRBJ2-5,ASSGGGAFRETQY
TRBV27,NA,TRBJ2-6,ASSNDGSGANVLT
TRBV6-9,NA,TRBJ1-2,ASSPRILASNYGYT
TRBV7-9,NA,TRBJ1-3,ASSLAETRPGNTIY
TRBV6-5,few,TRBJ1-5,ASSYSVRGVQPQH
TRBV29-1,NA,TRBJ1-5,SVEWRIGDQPQH
TRBV14,NA,TRBJ2-1,ASSQTLSLNYNEQF
TRBV7-3,NA,TRBJ1-2,ASSLGPTTGGNRGYT
TRBV7-8,NA,TRBJ1-3,ASSLIRPGPSSGNTIY
TRBV6-1,NA,TRBJ2-7,ASSVAGRGEQY
TRBV10-3,NA,TRBJ1-2,AISEAGRGGYT
TRBV2,NA,TRBJ2-7,ASSELAGGYEQY
TRBV2,NA,TRBJ2-7,ASRGGRGAYEQY
TRBV5-1,NA,TRBJ2-2,ASTRTGDPRVLF
TRBV7-9,NA,TRBJ2-5,ASSPPGGPETQY
TRBV19,NA,TRBJ1-1,ASRVQSRITEAF
TRBV29-1,NA,TRBJ1-2,SVGQVYGYT
TRBV6-4,NA,TRBJ1-2,ASSDSGGNYGYT
TRBV7-2,NA,TRBJ2-7,ASSISYEQY
TRBV19,NA,TRBJ2-5,ASSMGRAETQY
TRBV13,NA,TRBJ1-1,ASSFPTGGRTEAF
TRBV4-3,NA,TRBJ2-3,ASSQGPGEDGTDTQY
TRBV6-5,few,TRBJ2-7,ASRTGYEQY
TRBV5-6,NA,TRBJ1-1,ASSFNRGNTEAF
TRBV5-4,NA,TRBJ2-5,ASSLAGTSVETQY
TRBV27,NA,TRBJ2-5,ASSFTGTGVTQY
TRBV2,NA,TRBJ2-3,ASRGLRGRGQTQY
TRBV27,NA,TRBJ1-1,ASSPSGQGGTEAF
TRBV9,once,TRBJ2-3,ASKYTDTQY
TRBV11-2,NA,TRBJ1-6,ASSLDPLSNSPLH
TRBV30,NA,TRBJ2-7,AWSVELVGEQY
TRBV27,NA,TRBJ2-7,ASSLIARGNYEQY
TRBV11-1,NA,TRBJ2-1,ASSLSSRGPISYNEQF